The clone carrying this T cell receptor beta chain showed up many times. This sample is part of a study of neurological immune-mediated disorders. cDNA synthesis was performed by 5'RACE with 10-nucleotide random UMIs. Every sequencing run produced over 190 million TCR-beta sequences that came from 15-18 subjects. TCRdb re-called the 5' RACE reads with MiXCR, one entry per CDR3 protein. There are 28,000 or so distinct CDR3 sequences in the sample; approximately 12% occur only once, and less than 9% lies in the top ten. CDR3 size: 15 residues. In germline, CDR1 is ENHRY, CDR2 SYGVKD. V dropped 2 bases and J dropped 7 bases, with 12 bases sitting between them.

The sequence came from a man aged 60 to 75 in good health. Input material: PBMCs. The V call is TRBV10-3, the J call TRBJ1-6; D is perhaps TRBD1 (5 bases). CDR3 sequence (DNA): TGTGCCATCAGTGAGGGGGGGTTTGAGAATTCACCCCTCCACTTT. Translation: CAISEGGFENSPLHF.